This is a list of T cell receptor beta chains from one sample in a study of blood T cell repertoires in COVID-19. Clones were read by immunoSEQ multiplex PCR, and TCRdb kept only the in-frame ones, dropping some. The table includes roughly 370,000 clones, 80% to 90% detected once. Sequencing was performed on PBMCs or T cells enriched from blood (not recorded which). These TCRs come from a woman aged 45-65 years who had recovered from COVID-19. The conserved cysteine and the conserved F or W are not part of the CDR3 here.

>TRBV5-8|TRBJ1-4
ASSTLGQTNEKLF
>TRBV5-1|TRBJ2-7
ASSLGTSVGEQY
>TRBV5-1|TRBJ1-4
ASSHRGTNEKLF
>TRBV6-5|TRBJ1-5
ASSSQGDQPQH
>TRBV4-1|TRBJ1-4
ASSQGQRGPNEKLF
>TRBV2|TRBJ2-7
ASRTSRQGWTYEQY
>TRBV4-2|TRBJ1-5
ASSKTGTGISPQH
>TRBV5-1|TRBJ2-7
ASSLEGGSYEQY
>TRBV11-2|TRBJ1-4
ASSFAGFGTEKLF
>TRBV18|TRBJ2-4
ASSPDRDRGNIQY
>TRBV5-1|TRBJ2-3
ASSLGIGVALTLTYVDTQY
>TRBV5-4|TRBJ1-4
ASSHTGTGNEKLF
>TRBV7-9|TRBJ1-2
ASSSSGAPGYT
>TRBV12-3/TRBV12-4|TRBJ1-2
ASRTPEVGYT
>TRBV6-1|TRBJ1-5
ASSEWGLSQPQH
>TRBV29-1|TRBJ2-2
SVEGQGRGGELF
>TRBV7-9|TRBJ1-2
ATMRAENYGYT
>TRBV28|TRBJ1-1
ASSWDLNTEAF
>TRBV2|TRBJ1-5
ASSEQVNQPQH
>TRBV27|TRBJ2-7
ASSFAGVDYEQY
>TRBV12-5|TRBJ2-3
ASGSGLAGGIQRSTDTQY
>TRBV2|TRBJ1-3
ASRGLVSGNTIY
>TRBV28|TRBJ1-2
ASSPETGVRGYT